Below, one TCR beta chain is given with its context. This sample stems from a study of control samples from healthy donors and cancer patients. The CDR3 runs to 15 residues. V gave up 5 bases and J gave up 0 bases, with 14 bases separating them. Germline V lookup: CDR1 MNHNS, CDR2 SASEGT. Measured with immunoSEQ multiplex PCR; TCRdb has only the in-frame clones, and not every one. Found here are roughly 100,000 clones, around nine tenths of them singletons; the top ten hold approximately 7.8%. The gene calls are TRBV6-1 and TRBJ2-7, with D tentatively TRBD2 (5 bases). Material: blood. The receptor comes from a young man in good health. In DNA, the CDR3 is TGTGCCAGCAGTCCCACCGGAGGAAGCTCCTACGAGCAGTACTTC. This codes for CASSPTGGSSYEQYF.